The text below deals with one T cell receptor beta chain. Sequencing was performed with immunoSEQ multiplex PCR; in TCRdb, only in-frame clones are kept and a portion is missing. The table has about 80,000 clones, under 90% seen once. This sample is part of a study of control samples from healthy donors and cancer patients. V lost 2 bases, J lost 6 bases, and 19 bases lay in between. The CDR3 runs 16 residues. Germline V lookup: CDR1 SGHTA, CDR2 FQGNSA. This TCR derives from a man in his fifties in good health. This chain uses TRBV7-2 with TRBJ2-5; D possibly uses TRBD1 or TRBD2 (5 bases each). Source material: blood. The CDR3 loop reads CASSLSVAQPGQTQYF. Here the CDR3 DNA reads TGTGCCAGCAGCTTATCGGTCGCCCAACCGGGACAGACCCAGTACTTC.